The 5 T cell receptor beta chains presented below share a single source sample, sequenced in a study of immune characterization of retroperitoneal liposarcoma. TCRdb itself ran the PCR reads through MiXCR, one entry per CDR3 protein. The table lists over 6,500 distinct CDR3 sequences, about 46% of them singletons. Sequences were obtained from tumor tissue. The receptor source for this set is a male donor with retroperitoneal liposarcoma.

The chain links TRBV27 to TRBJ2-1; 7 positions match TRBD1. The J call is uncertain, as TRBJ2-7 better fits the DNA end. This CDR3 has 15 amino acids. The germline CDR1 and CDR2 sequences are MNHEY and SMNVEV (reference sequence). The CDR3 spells CASSLKGQPSYEQYF. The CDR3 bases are TGTGCCAGCAGTTTAAAGGGACAGCCATCCTACGAGCAGTACTTC.

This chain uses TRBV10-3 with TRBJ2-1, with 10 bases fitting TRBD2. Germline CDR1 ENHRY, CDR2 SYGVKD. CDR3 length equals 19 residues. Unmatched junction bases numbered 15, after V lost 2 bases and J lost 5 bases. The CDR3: CAISELGEREGRLHNEQFF. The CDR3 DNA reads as TGTGCCATCAGTGAGCTCGGGGAGCGGGAGGGGCGACTCCACAATGAGCAGTTCTTC.

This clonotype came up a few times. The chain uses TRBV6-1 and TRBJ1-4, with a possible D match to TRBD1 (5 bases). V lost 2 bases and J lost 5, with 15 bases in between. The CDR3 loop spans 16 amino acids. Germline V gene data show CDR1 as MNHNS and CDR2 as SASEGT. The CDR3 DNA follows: TGTGCCAGCAGTGAATTCGGGGGGGGGTTAAATGAAAAACTGTTTTTT. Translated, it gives CASSEFGGGLNEKLFF.

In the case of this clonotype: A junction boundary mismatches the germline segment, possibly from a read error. DNA for the CDR3: TGTGCCAGCAGTGGGACTAGCGGGAGGGCCGCTCCTACAATGAGCAGTTCTTTC. Protein sequence: CASSGTSGRAAPTMSSSF. This chain connects TRBV25-1 to TRBJ2-1; 15 positions match TRBD2. The germline CDR1 and CDR2 sequences are MGHDK and SYGVNS. CDR3 length: 18 residues.

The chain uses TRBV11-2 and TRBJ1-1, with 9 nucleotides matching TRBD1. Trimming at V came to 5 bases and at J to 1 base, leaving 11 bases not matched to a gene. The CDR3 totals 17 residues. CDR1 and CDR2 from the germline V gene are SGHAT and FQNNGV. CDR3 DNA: TGTGCCAGCAGCGCGGCCGAAGGGACAGGGCCGAACACTGAAGCTTTCTTT. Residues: CASSAAEGTGPNTEAFF.